Listed below are T cell receptor beta chains from one sample, sequenced in a study of neurological immune-mediated disorders. TCRdb fed the 5' RACE reads into MiXCR, producing one record per CDR3 protein. Seen here are 40,000 to 55,000 distinct CDR3 sequences, around 5.3% observed once, and the top ten hold 1.1% to 1.5%. Sample: CD4+ T cells from blood. All receptors derive from a woman under 30 with multiple sclerosis. Each CDR3 is given with its conserved first and last residue. The D gene is left open where the match is weak. Size values are once, few and many counts, or a class for expanded clones, and some rows have none.

d_call j_call v_call clone_size cdr3_aa cdr3_nt
TRBD1 TRBJ1-2 TRBV5-1 many CASSFGTGKTEYGYTF TGCGCCAGCAGCTTCGGGACAGGGAAAACGGAGTATGGCTACACCTTC
- TRBJ2-1 TRBV29-1 - CSVGARHTYNEQFF TGCAGCGTTGGGGCCAGACACACCTACAATGAGCAGTTCTTC
TRBD2 TRBJ2-7 TRBV7-8 many CASSTPRTSGGRGYEQYF TGTGCCAGCAGCACCCCAAGGACTAGCGGGGGCCGGGGCTACGAGCAGTACTTC
TRBD1 TRBJ1-1 TRBV11-3 many CASSRDRLNTEAFF TGTGCCAGCAGCCGGGACAGATTGAACACTGAAGCTTTCTTT
TRBD2 TRBJ2-2 TRBV6-5 many CASRRLAKGDTGELFF TGTGCCAGCAGGAGACTAGCGAAAGGGGACACCGGGGAGCTGTTTTTT
- TRBJ1-6 TRBV6-5 many CASTRQPNYNSPLHF TGTGCCAGCACCCGCCAACCGAACTATAATTCACCCCTCCACTTT
- TRBJ2-3 TRBV6-2/TRBV6-3 many CASSLLTPTDTQYF TGTGCCAGCAGTCTATTAACCCCCACAGATACGCAGTATTTT
- TRBJ1-5 TRBV12-3/TRBV12-4 many CASSISNQPQHF TGTGCCAGCAGTATTAGCAATCAGCCCCAGCATTTT
TRBD1 TRBJ1-2 TRBV20-1 many CSAKGGGGYTF TGCAGTGCAAAAGGGGGCGGTGGCTACACCTTC
- TRBJ2-1 TRBV6-5 many CASSSTGSLGNEQFF TGTGCCAGCAGCTCGACAGGTAGTCTAGGCAATGAGCAGTTCTTC
TRBD1 TRBJ1-2 TRBV20-1 many CSASQGTGPAGYTF TGCAGTGCTAGCCAAGGGACAGGGCCCGCCGGCTACACCTTC
- TRBJ1-2 TRBV5-5 many CASSLVRGAPYGYTF TGTGCCAGCAGCTTGGTAAGGGGCGCGCCCTATGGCTACACCTTC
- TRBJ1-5 TRBV18 many CASSPEGNQPQHF TGTGCCAGCTCACCCGAGGGCAATCAGCCCCAGCATTTT
- TRBJ1-3 TRBV7-2 many CASSLGGVAGNTIYF TGTGCCAGCAGCTTAGGGGGTGTAGCTGGAAACACCATATATTTT
- TRBJ2-1 TRBV30 - CAWSVGISISYNEQFF TGTGCCTGGAGTGTAGGAATCTCGATCTCCTACAATGAGCAGTTCTTC
- TRBJ2-1 TRBV29-1 few CSGQGMGYPYNEQFF TGCAGCGGCCAGGGAATGGGTTACCCATACAATGAGCAGTTCTTC
TRBD1 TRBJ2-2 TRBV5-1 many CASSRGQPGELFF TGCGCCAGCAGCAGGGGACAGCCCGGGGAGCTGTTTTTT
- TRBJ2-2 TRBV7-9 many CASLGRDVTTGELFF TGTGCCAGCCTCGGGCGGGATGTGACCACCGGGGAGCTGTTTTTT
TRBD1 TRBJ1-2 TRBV7-9 many CASSLRGTGFYGYTF TGTGCCAGCAGCTTAAGGGGGACAGGGTTCTATGGCTACACCTTC
TRBD2 TRBJ2-7 TRBV28 many CASSPGTSGVYEQYF TGTGCCAGCAGTCCGGGGACTAGCGGGGTCTACGAGCAGTACTTC
- TRBJ2-3 TRBV5-1 many CASSFFERNTQYF TGCGCCAGCAGCTTCTTCGAGAGGAATACGCAGTATTTT
- TRBJ1-1 TRBV7-9 few CASSIGGAEAFF TGTGCCAGCAGCATCGGAGGCGCTGAAGCTTTCTTT
- TRBJ1-2 TRBV25-1 many CASSEGGAYGYTF TGTGCCAGCAGTGAAGGGGGGGCATATGGCTACACCTTC
- TRBJ1-5 TRBV6-6 many CASSYQSNQPQHF TGTGCCAGCAGTTACCAAAGCAATCAGCCCCAGCATTTT
TRBD1 TRBJ1-1 TRBV19 many CASSMTGRNTEAFF TGTGCCAGTAGTATGACAGGGAGGAACACTGAAGCTTTCTTT
- TRBJ1-5 TRBV20-1 many CSARAGRIGSTQHF TGCAGTGCTAGAGCCGGGAGGATTGGGTCGACCCAGCATTTT
- TRBJ1-1 TRBV28 - CASRYEGTIPNTEAFF TGTGCCAGCAGATACGAGGGGACAATACCGAACACTGAAGCTTTCTTT
- TRBJ2-1 TRBV6-2/TRBV6-3 many CASRPIPSANYNEQFF TGTGCCAGCAGACCCATTCCTAGCGCCAATTACAATGAGCAGTTCTTC
- TRBJ2-5 TRBV20-1 many CSVPIETQYF TGCAGTGTACCAATCGAGACCCAGTACTTC
TRBD1 TRBJ2-7 TRBV5-1 many CASSSGQGAVEYF TGCGCCAGCAGCTCCGGACAGGGGGCCGTAGAGTACTTC
TRBD2 TRBJ2-3 TRBV4-1 many CASNVRISGGAADTQYF TGCGCCAGCAACGTGAGAATTAGCGGGGGGGCCGCAGATACGCAGTATTTT
- TRBJ2-3 TRBV24-1 many CATKAGLYTDTQYF TGTGCCACCAAAGCCGGGTTATACACAGATACGCAGTATTTT
TRBD1 TRBJ1-5 TRBV19 - CASSRLGQGNQPQHF TGTGCCAGTAGTCGCCTCGGACAGGGCAATCAGCCCCAGCATTTT
TRBD1 TRBJ1-2 TRBV20-1 many CSARDLAGGLNYGYTF TGCAGTGCTAGAGATCTGGCAGGGGGACTTAACTATGGCTACACCTTC
- TRBJ2-3 TRBV3-1 many CASSQTPGTHYTDTQYF TGTGCCAGCAGTCAAACTCCCGGGACTCACTACACAGATACGCAGTATTTT
- TRBJ2-5 TRBV18 - CASSPGLTQETQYF TGTGCCAGCTCACCAGGGCTAACTCAAGAGACCCAGTACTTC
- TRBJ1-5 TRBV28 many CASSLTGVGDKPQHF TGTGCCAGCAGTTTAACCGGGGTGGGGGATAAGCCCCAGCATTTT
- TRBJ1-4 TRBV7-2 many CASSLIYNEKLFF TGTGCCAGCAGCTTAATCTATAATGAAAAACTGTTTTTT
TRBD1 TRBJ2-5 TRBV5-1 many CASSWTGKPETQYF TGCGCCAGCAGCTGGACAGGGAAGCCAGAGACCCAGTACTTC
- TRBJ1-2 TRBV28 many CASSGRGGIYGYTF TGTGCCAGCTCGGGCCGGGGGGGTATCTATGGCTACACCTTC
- TRBJ1-3 TRBV9 many CASSPRDKPWDTIYF TGTGCCAGCAGCCCCCGGGACAAGCCCTGGGACACCATATATTTT
- TRBJ1-5 TRBV6-6 many CASRDGQLRNQPQHF TGTGCCAGCAGGGATGGACAGTTGAGAAATCAGCCCCAGCATTTT
- TRBJ2-1 TRBV5-5 many CASSSQSGDEQFF TGTGCCAGCAGCTCACAGTCGGGGGATGAGCAGTTCTTC
TRBD2 TRBJ2-2 TRBV6-2/TRBV6-3 many CASTGTSGSVNTGELFF TGTGCCAGCACCGGGACTAGCGGTTCAGTCAACACCGGGGAGCTGTTTTTT
- TRBJ2-3 TRBV7-9 many CASSLPHADTQYF TGTGCCAGCAGCTTGCCGCACGCCGATACGCAGTATTTT
- TRBJ1-1 TRBV6-5 few CASSYSLGNRPSTEAFF TGTGCCAGCAGTTACTCGTTGGGCAACCGACCGAGCACTGAAGCTTTCTTT
TRBD1 TRBJ2-4 TRBV3-1 few CASSQTPGDRGWNIQYF TGTGCCAGCAGCCAAACCCCCGGGGACAGGGGTTGGAACATTCAGTACTTC
TRBD2 TRBJ2-3 TRBV9 many CASSARGLAGGSNTQYF TGTGCCAGCAGCGCCAGGGGGCTAGCGGGAGGTTCCAATACGCAGTATTTT
TRBD2 TRBJ2-1 TRBV4-3 many CASSQEQLAGSNEQFF TGCGCCAGCAGCCAAGAGCAGCTAGCGGGATCGAATGAGCAGTTCTTC
- TRBJ1-1 TRBV5-1 many CASSLVVQQNTEAFF TGCGCCAGCAGCTTGGTCGTACAGCAGAACACTGAAGCTTTCTTT
- TRBJ2-3 TRBV7-3 many CASNIYPGRLQRLISTDTQYF TGTGCCAGCAACATCTACCCTGGCCGACTACAAAGACTTATTAGCACAGATACGCAGTATTTT
- TRBJ1-1 TRBV20-1 medium-sized CSASYFGTEAFF TGCAGTGCTAGTTACTTCGGGACTGAAGCTTTCTTT